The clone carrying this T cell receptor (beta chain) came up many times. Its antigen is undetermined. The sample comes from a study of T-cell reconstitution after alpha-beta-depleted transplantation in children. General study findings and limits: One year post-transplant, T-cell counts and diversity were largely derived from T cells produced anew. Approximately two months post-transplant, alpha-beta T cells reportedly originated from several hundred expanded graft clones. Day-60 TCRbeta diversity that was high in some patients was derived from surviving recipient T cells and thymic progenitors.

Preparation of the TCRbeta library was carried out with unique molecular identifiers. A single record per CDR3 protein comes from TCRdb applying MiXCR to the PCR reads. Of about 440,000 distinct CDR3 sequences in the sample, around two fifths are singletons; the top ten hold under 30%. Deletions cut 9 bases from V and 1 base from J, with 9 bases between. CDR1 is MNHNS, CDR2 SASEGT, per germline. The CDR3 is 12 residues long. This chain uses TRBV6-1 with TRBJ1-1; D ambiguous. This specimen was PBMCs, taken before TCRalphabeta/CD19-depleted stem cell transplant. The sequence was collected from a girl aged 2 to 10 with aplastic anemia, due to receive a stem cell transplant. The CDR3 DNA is TGTGCCAGTCATACAGCGAACACTGAAGCTTTCTTT. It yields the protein CASHTANTEAFF.